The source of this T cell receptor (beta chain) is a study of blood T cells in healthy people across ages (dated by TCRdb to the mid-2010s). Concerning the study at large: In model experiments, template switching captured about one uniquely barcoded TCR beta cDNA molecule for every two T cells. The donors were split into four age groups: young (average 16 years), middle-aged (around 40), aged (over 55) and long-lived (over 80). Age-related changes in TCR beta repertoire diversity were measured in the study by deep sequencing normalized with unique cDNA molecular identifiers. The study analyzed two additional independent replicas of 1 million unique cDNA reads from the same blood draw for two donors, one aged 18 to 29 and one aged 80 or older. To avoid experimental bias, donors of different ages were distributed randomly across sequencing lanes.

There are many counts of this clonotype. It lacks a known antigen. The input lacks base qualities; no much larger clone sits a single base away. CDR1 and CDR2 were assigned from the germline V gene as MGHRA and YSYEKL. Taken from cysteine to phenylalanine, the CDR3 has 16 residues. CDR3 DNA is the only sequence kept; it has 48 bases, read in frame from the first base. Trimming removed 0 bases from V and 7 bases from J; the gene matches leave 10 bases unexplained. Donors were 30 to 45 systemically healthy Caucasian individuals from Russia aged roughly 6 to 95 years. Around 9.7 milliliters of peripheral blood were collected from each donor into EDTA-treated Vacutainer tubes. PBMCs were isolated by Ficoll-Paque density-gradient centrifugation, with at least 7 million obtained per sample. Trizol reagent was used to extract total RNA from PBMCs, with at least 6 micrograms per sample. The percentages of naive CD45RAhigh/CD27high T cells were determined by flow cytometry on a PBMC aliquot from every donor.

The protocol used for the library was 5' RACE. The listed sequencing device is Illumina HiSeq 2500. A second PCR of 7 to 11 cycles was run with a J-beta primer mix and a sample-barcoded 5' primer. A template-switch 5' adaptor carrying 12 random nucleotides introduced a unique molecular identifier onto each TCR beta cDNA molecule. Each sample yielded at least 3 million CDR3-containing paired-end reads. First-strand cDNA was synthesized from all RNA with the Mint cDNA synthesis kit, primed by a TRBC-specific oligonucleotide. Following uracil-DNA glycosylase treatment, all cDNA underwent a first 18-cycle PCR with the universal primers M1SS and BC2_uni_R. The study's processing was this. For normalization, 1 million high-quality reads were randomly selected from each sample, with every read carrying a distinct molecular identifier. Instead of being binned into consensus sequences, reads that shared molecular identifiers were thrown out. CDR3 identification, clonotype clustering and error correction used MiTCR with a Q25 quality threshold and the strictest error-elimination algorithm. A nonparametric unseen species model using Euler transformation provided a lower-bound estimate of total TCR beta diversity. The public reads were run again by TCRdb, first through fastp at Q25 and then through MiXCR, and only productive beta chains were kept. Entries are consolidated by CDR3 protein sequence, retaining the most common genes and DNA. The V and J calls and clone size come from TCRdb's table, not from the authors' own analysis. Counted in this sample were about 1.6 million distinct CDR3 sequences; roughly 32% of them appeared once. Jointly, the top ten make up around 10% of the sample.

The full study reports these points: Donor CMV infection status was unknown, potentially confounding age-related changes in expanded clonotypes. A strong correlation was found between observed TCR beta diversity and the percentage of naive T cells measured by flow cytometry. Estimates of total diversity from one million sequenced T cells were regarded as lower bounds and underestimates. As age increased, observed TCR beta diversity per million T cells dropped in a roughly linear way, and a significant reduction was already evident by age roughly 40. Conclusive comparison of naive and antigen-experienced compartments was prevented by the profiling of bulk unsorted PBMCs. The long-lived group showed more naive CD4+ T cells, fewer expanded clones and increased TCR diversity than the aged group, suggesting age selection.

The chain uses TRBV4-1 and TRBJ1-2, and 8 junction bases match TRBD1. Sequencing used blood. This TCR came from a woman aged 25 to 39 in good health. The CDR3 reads CASSQDLGQGAGGYTF. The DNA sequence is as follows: TGCGCCAGCAGCCAAGATCTTGGGCAGGGGGCAGGTGGCTACACCTTC.